This TCR beta chain appears in the sequencing data of a study of T-cell reconstitution after alpha-beta-depleted transplantation in children. This clonotype was detected only a few times. CDR1 and CDR2 from the germline V gene are SQVTM and ANQGSEA. V was cut by 4 bases and J by 0 bases, with 6 bases left in between. CDR3 length equals 12 residues. The library targeted TCRbeta and was prepared with unique molecular identifiers. MiXCR, run by TCRdb on the PCR reads, gives a single entry per CDR3 protein. Here the sample spans roughly 610,000 distinct CDR3 sequences, 8% to 11% being singletons. This specimen consisted of PBMCs from the stem cell graft donor, obtained from the stem cell graft. The chain has TRBV29-1 and TRBJ1-2; D is perhaps TRBD1 (5 bases). This TCR derives from a human donor who donated a stem cell graft to a child with acute myeloid leukemia. CDR3 amino acids: CSVGTPNYGYTF. CDR3 bases: TGCAGCGTTGGGACACCTAACTATGGCTACACCTTC. The whole variable domain, filled in from reference TRBV29-1 and TRBJ1-2, reads SAVISQKPSRDICQRGTSLTIQCQVDSQVTMMFWYRQQPGQSLTLIATANQGSEATYESGFVIDKFPISRPNLTFSTLTVSNMSPEDSSIYLCSVGTPNYGYTFGSGTRLTVV.